The rows below give T cell receptor beta chains drawn from one sample of a study of blood T cell repertoires in COVID-19. Profiled with immunoSEQ multiplex PCR; TCRdb holds only in-frame clones, not every one. This sample carries roughly 500,000 clones, 75% to 90% of them seen once, and the ten largest clones take around 7.9%. Sequencing used PBMCs or T cells enriched from blood (not recorded which). The source is a woman aged 60-70 years who had recovered from COVID-19. The CDR3 runs from the conserved cysteine through the conserved F or W. The D gene is left open where the match is weak. A clone size is listed for some rows: how often the clone was seen (once, few, many), or a class if it is expanded.

>13|-|TRBV11-2|-|TRBJ1-4
CASSLGRGEKLFF
TGTGCCAGCAGCTTAGGCAGGGGAGAAAAACTGTTTTTT
>15|-|TRBV4-2|TRBD1|TRBJ1-4
CASSPSTGGVEKLFF
TGTGCCAGCAGCCCTTCGACAGGGGGTGTGGAAAAACTGTTTTTT
>15|-|TRBV5-1|TRBD1|TRBJ1-2
CASSLSGQGAAGYTF
TGCGCCAGCAGCTTGTCGGGACAGGGGGCCGCTGGCTACACCTTC
>13|-|TRBV2|-|TRBJ1-1
CASRGLQLPEAFF
TGTGCCAGCAGGGGGCTTCAACTCCCTGAAGCTTTCTTT
>11|-|TRBV29-1|-|TRBJ2-1
CSVAAYNEQFF
TGCAGCGTTGCGGCCTACAATGAGCAGTTCTTC
>15|-|TRBV18|-|TRBJ2-1
CASSSLLAVGNEQFF
TGTGCCAGCTCATCTCTACTAGCAGTAGGCAATGAGCAGTTCTTC
>18|-|TRBV5-1|TRBD2|TRBJ2-3
CASSLERLAGGVTDTQYF
TGCGCCAGCAGCTTGGAGAGACTAGCGGGGGGCGTCACAGATACGCAGTATTTT
>13|few|TRBV3-1/TRBV3-2|-|TRBJ1-1
CASSLTPSTEAFF
TGTGCCAGCAGCCTCACCCCGAGTACTGAAGCTTTCTTT
>13|-|TRBV24-1|-|TRBJ2-5
CATSDFLQETQYF
TGTGCCACCAGTGATTTCCTACAAGAGACCCAGTACTTC
>16|-|TRBV6-1|TRBD1|TRBJ1-1
CASSERPTGGNTEAFF
TGTGCCAGCAGTGAAAGGCCAACAGGGGGGAACACTGAAGCTTTCTTT
>14|-|TRBV9|-|TRBJ2-7
CASSASSRAYEQYF
TGTGCCAGCAGCGCAAGTTCCAGGGCCTACGAGCAGTACTTC
>15|-|TRBV6-5|-|TRBJ1-1
CASSLVGTLNTEAFF
TGTGCCAGCAGTCTAGTCGGGACTCTGAACACTGAAGCTTTCTTT
>14|-|TRBV7-8|TRBD1|TRBJ1-2
CASSLSGTGVGYTF
TGTGCCAGCAGCTTATCCGGGACAGGGGTAGGCTACACCTTC
>13|-|TRBV2|-|TRBJ2-7
CASSEPQEYEQYF
TGTGCCAGCAGTGAACCTCAGGAATACGAGCAGTACTTC
>18|-|TRBV7-2|-|TRBJ2-4
CASSPHLGASRAKNIQYF
TGTGCCAGCAGCCCCCACCTGGGGGCCTCTAGAGCCAAAAACATTCAGTACTTC
>17|few|TRBV5-1|TRBD1|TRBJ2-2
CASTVRSTGVATGELFF
TGCGCCAGCACCGTCAGGTCGACAGGGGTGGCCACCGGGGAGCTGTTTTTT
>16|-|TRBV7-9|TRBD1|TRBJ1-1
CATQGTGLPPATEAFF
TGTGCCACTCAAGGGACAGGACTCCCCCCAGCAACTGAAGCTTTCTTT
>15|-|TRBV14|-|TRBJ2-4
CASSQDFGLGSIQYF
TGTGCCAGCAGCCAAGATTTCGGCCTAGGGAGCATTCAGTACTTC
>11|-|TRBV28|TRBD1|TRBJ1-2
CASRAGTGHHF
TGTGCCAGCAGGGCCGGGACAGGACATCACTTC
>11|-|TRBV19|-|TRBJ1-1
CASSVLTEAFF
TGTGCCAGTAGTGTTCTTACTGAAGCTTTCTTT
>15|-|TRBV9|-|TRBJ2-3
CASSVPAERADTQYF
TGTGCCAGCAGCGTCCCAGCCGAGAGGGCAGATACGCAGTATTTT
>15|once|TRBV28|TRBD1|TRBJ1-1
CASSTGGFLNTEAFF
TGTGCCAGCAGTACAGGGGGATTTTTGAACACTGAAGCTTTCTTT
>13|-|TRBV20-1|-|TRBJ2-7
CSASGGLSYEQYF
TGCAGTGCTAGTGGAGGTCTCTCCTACGAGCAGTACTTC
>14|-|TRBV28|-|TRBJ1-4
CASSLSLSGEKLFF
TGTGCCAGCAGTTTGTCGCTCTCAGGGGAAAAACTGTTTTTT
>16|-|TRBV24-1|TRBD1|TRBJ1-2
CATSDPGTGTSWGYTF
TGTGCCACCAGTGATCCCGGGACAGGGACCTCTTGGGGCTACACCTTC
>13|-|TRBV12-3/TRBV12-4|-|TRBJ1-2
CASSGQGSYGYTF
TGTGCCAGCAGTGGGCAGGGAAGCTATGGCTACACCTTC
>16|-|TRBV19|-|TRBJ1-2
CASSIPRERANYGYTF
TGTGCCAGTAGTATCCCCCGGGAGAGAGCTAACTATGGCTACACCTTC